The clone carrying this T cell receptor (beta chain) appeared a single time. What it recognizes is unknown. The entry originates in a study of OX40 agonist ivuxolimab in advanced cancers. About the research overall: People who had prior anti-PD-1, anti-PD-L1 or anti-CTLA-4 therapy could take part, and around 39% had some.

This table comes from immunoSEQ multiplex PCR, and its TCRdb copy is limited to in-frame clones, with some not included. The sample records about 90,000 clones, approximately 91% being singletons. Patients were excluded for autoimmune disease history or systemic immunosuppression. Study-wide results and limits: Antigen specificity of clonally expanded peripheral T cells was not established. Partial responders dosed at 0.1-3.0 mg/kg displayed clonal expansion ranking among the lowest.

The germline V gene encodes CDR1 KGHSH and CDR2 LQKENI. The V end was cut by 5 bases, the J end by 1 base, with 15 bases between. The CDR3 loop spans 16 amino acids. The specimen was CD4+ or CD8+ T cells sorted from blood, collected in a trial of the OX40 agonist ivuxolimab. This sequence joins TRBV18 and TRBJ1-5, with D possibly being TRBD1 (6 bases). This clonotype was obtained from an adult with an advanced solid tumor such as melanoma, head and neck, liver or kidney cancer. The CDR3 is CASSKVRGDSNQPQHF. Written as DNA, the CDR3 is TGTGCCAGCTCAAAGGTTAGGGGGGACAGCAATCAGCCCCAGCATTTT.